Detailed here is one T cell receptor (beta chain). The antigen is not known. Germline-derived CDR1 and CDR2 are SQVTM and ANQGSEA. This CDR3 has 13 amino acids. Sorts that each held more than 250,000 cells were run in triplicate for every CD8+ T cell subset. The data stem from a study of CXCR3-negative and CXCR3-positive naive CD8 T cells. Study-level results: Hydrophobicity was higher for TRB CDR3s found in CXCR3-positive naive cells than in CXCR3-negative naive cells. Cryopreservation partially lowered CXCR3 expression, so most assays used fresh PBMCs. Similar TRBV-TRBJ usage was seen in naive cells (both CXCR3-negative and CXCR3-positive), but memory cells differed.

The authors made the TRB cDNA libraries by 5' RACE using UMI labels. TCRdb reprocessed the 5' RACE reads; each CDR3 protein has one entry and no DNA is given. The sample's table shows about 80,000 distinct CDR3 sequences. The source material was naive CXCR3- CD8+ T cells from blood. Subset denoted: CD45RO-CCR7+CD27+CD95- naive CD8+ T cells lacking CXCR3 (TNR3-). The TCR originated in a human donor in good health. Some clones in this sample may be carry-over from other donors' samples. The chain carries TRBV29-1 and TRBJ1-1; no DNA is available, so the TRBD1 call from TCRdb remains unchecked. The CDR3: CSVEDVGLTEAFF.